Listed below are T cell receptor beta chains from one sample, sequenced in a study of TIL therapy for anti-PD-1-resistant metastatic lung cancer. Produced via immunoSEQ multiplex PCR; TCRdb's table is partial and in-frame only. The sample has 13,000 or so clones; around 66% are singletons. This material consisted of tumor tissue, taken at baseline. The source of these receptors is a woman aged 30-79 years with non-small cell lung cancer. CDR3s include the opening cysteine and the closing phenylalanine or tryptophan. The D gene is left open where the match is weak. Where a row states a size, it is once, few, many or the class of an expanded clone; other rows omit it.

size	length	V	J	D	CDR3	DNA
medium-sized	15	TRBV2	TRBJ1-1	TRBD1	CASILPGTVNTEAFF	TGTGCCAGCATTCTTCCCGGGACAGTCAACACTGAAGCTTTCTTT
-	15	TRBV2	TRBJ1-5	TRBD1	CASKWDEGAGEPQHF	TGTGCCAGCAAATGGGATGAGGGGGCGGGGGAGCCCCAGCATTTT
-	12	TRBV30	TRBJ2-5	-	CAWDNTGETQYF	TGTGCCTGGGATAATACAGGAGAGACCCAGTACTTC
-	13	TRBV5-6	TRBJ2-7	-	CASSLGTIYEQYF	TGTGCCAGCAGCTTGGGCACCATTTACGAGCAGTACTTC
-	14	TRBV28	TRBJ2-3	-	CASSYGWLSDTQYF	TGTGCCAGCAGTTATGGGTGGCTGTCAGATACGCAGTATTTT
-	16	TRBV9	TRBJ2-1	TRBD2	CASSVFGAGGYNEQFF	TGTGCCAGCAGCGTATTTGGAGCGGGAGGCTACAATGAGCAGTTCTTC
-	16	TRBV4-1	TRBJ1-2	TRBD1	CASSLGQGNTNYGYTF	TGCGCCAGCAGCCTCGGACAGGGCAATACTAACTATGGCTACACCTTC
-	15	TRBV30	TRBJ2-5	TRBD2	CAWTPSGGSTETQYF	TGTGCCTGGACGCCTAGCGGTGGATCCACCGAGACCCAGTACTTC
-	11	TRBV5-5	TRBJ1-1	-	CASSLVVEAFF	TGTGCCAGCAGCTTGGTCGTTGAAGCTTTCTTT
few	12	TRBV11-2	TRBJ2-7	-	CASSLERSEQYF	TGTGCCAGCAGCTTAGAACGATCGGAGCAGTACTTC
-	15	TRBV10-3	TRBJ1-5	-	CAISEERDSNQPQHF	TGTGCCATCAGTGAGGAGCGGGATAGCAATCAGCCCCAGCATTTT
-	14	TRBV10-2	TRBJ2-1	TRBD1	CASSRDRYTNEQFF	TGCGCCAGCAGCCGGGACAGATACACCAATGAGCAGTTCTTC
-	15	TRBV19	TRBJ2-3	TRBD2	CASSPSGTTEDTQYF	TGTGCCAGTAGCCCCTCCGGGACTACCGAGGATACGCAGTATTTT
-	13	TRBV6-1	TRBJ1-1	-	CATLDRRNTEAFF	TGTGCCACCTTAGACAGGAGGAACACTGAAGCTTTCTTT
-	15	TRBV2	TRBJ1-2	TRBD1	CASSTGQGVIYGYTF	TGTGCCAGCAGCACTGGACAGGGGGTTATCTATGGCTACACCTTC
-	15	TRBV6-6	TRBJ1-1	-	CAISESADLNTEAFF	TGTGCCATCAGTGAGTCGGCAGACCTGAACACTGAAGCTTTCTTC
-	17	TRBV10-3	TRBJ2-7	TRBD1	CAATGTGGYYGNEDQYF	TGTGCCGCCACCGGGACAGGGGGCTACTACGGCAACGAGGACCAGTACTTC
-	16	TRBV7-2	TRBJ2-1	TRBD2	CASSTNLAGEGNEQFF	TGTGCCAGCAGCACAAATCTAGCGGGGGAGGGCAATGAGCAGTTCTTC
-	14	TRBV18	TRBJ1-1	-	CASSPGISNTEAFF	TGTGCCAGCTCACCGGGAATCTCGAACACTGAAGCTTTCTTT
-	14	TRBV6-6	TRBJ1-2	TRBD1	CASRSAGTGNGYTF	TGTGCCAGCAGGTCCGCCGGGACAGGGAACGGCTACACCTTC
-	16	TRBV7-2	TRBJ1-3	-	CASSFGPLEYGNTIYF	TGTGCCAGCAGCTTCGGGCCCTTAGAATATGGAAACACCATATATTTT
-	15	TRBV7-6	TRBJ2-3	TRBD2	CASSFGGSGTDTQYF	TGTGCCAGCAGCTTTGGCGGGAGTGGCACAGATACGCAGTATTTT
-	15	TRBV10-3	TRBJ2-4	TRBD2	CAISGAGDPPGIQYF	TGTGCCATCAGTGGGGCGGGAGACCCGCCCGGCATTCAGTACTTC
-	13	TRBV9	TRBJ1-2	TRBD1	CASSIRQGGGYTF	TGTGCCAGCAGCATTCGACAGGGGGGAGGCTACACCTTC
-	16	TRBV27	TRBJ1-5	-	CASSPRGGTSNQPQHF	TGTGCCAGCAGTCCGCGCGGGGGAACTAGCAATCAGCCCCAGCATTTT
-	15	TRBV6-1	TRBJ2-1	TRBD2	CASSGLAGVLNEQFF	TGTGCCAGCAGTGGACTAGCGGGAGTTCTCAATGAGCAGTTCTTC
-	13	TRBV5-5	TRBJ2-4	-	CASLRVNENIQYF	TGTGCCAGCTTGCGGGTTAACGAAAACATTCAGTACTTC
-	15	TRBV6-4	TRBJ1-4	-	CASSSRDRSKEKLFF	TGTGCCAGCAGTTCCCGGGACCGGTCTAAAGAAAAACTGTTTTTT
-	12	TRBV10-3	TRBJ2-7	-	CASGPSSYEQYF	TGTGCCAGCGGCCCCAGCTCCTACGAGCAGTACTTC
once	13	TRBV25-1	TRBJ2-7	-	CASSEYAGYEQYF	TGTGCCAGCAGTGAATATGCAGGTTACGAGCAGTACTTC
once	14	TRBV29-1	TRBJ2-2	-	CSVHSEGSTGELFF	TGCAGCGTGCACAGCGAAGGGAGTACCGGGGAGCTGTTTTTT
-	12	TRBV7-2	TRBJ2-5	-	CASSLGLETQYF	TGTGCCAGCAGCTTAGGTTTAGAGACCCAGTACTTC
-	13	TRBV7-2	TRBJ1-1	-	CASSFNPRGEAFF	TGTGCCAGCAGCTTCAACCCACGAGGTGAAGCTTTCTTT
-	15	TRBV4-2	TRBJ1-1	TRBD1	CASSHRTGWYTEAFF	TGTGCCAGCAGCCACCGGACAGGGTGGTACACTGAAGCTTTCTTT
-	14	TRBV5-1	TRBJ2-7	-	CASSSDRPPYEQYF	TGCGCCAGCAGCTCCGACAGGCCCCCCTACGAGCAGTACTTC
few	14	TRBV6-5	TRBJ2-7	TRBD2	CASSARGGAREQYF	TGTGCCAGCAGTGCCCGGGGGGGGGCCCGCGAGCAGTACTTC
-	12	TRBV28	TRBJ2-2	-	CASFQATGELFF	TGTGCCAGCTTCCAGGCCACCGGGGAGCTGTTTTTT
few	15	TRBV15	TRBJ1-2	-	CATSRAPRGDYGYTF	TGTGCCACCAGCAGAGCCCCCCGCGGGGACTATGGCTACACCTTC
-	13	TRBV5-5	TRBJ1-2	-	CASSLRGDYGYTF	TGTGCCAGCAGCTTGCGCGGGGACTATGGCTACACCTTC
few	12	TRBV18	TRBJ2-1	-	CASSPSLNEQFF	TGTGCCAGCTCACCGTCACTAAATGAGCAGTTCTTC
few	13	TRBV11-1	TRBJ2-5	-	CASSLPTEETQYF	TGTGCCAGCAGCTTGCCGACAGAAGAGACCCAGTACTTC
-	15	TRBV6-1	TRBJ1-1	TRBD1	CASRLGQGMNTEAFF	TGTGCCAGCAGGCTGGGACAGGGGATGAACACTGAAGCTTTCTTT
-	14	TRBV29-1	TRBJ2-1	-	CSVGRDFYYNEQFF	TGCAGCGTCGGCCGGGACTTTTATTACAATGAGCAGTTCTTC
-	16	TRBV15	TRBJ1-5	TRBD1	CATSRDLASGGQPQHF	TGTGCCACCAGCAGAGATCTAGCCTCAGGGGGGCAGCCCCAGCATTTT
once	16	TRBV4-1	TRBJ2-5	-	CASSLSLGETQETQYF	TGCGCCAGCAGCTTAAGCCTAGGAGAGACGCAAGAGACCCAGTACTTC
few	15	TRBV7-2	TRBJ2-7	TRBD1	CASSTLQGLLYEQYF	TGTGCCAGCAGCACCCTACAGGGGCTTCTCTACGAGCAGTACTTC
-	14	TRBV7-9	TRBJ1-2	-	CASSLAGISYGYTF	TGTGCCAGCAGCTTAGCCGGGATTTCCTATGGCTACACCTTC